This section outlines one T cell receptor beta chain sequence together with its context. The record originates from a study of blood T cell repertoires in COVID-19. Study context: Donors in the United States, Italy and Spain gave samples during acute or convalescent COVID-19.

CDR1 and CDR2 (germline): SGHAT, FQNNGV. The CDR3 covers 16 residues. The trim removed 0 bases at V and 2 bases at J, leaving 2 bases unmatched. Data came from immunoSEQ multiplex PCR; TCRdb stores just in-frame clones and leaves some out. The table records almost 500,000 clones, about 85% of them present only once. The chain employs TRBV11-2 and TRBJ2-2, with 8 positions matching TRBD1. This TCR derives from a woman between 55 and 75 years old who had recovered from COVID-19. The source material was PBMCs or T cells enriched from blood (not recorded which). The CDR3 reads CASSLDGQGNTGELFF. The CDR3 nucleotides read TGTGCCAGCAGCTTAGACGGACAGGGTAACACCGGGGAGCTGTTTTTT.